This T cell receptor beta chain came from a study of blood T cell repertoires in COVID-19. Researchers sorted participants into cohorts using their self-reported clinical history. V was trimmed by 3 bases and J by 11 bases, leaving 10 bases between them. CDR1 and CDR2 (germline): SNHLY, FYNNEI. The CDR3 covers 12 residues. The table came from immunoSEQ multiplex PCR; TCRdb's copy has only in-frame clones and leaves some out. The data hold hundreds of thousands of clones, with around nine tenths observed a single time. Sequenced input: PBMCs or T cells enriched from blood (not recorded which). The source is a woman in her forties or fifties who had recovered from COVID-19. The chain couples TRBV2 to TRBJ1-4; TRBD1 is a possible D gene (5 bases). In DNA, the CDR3 is TGTGCCAGCAGTGACGATAAGGGGAAACTGTTTTTT. Translated, it gives CASSDDKGKLFF.